This T cell receptor beta chain was obtained from a study of synovial regulatory T cells in juvenile arthritis. Study at large: Treatments: a few naive, over five methotrexate, one methotrexate plus infliximab, one unknown.

Germline loops: CDR1 LNHDA, CDR2 SQIVND (reference sequence). This CDR3 contains 15 residues. No DNA is listed. Method: immunoSEQ multiplex PCR; TCRdb's copy keeps in-frame clones and lacks some. This repertoire includes several thousand clones. The sequenced sample was Treg cells from blood. Indicated subset: remaining (HLA-DR-negative) circulating blood Treg cells. This chain connects TRBV19 to TRBJ1-2; the TRBD1 assignment by TCRdb is unverifiable without DNA. The source of this sequence is a donor aged 2-30 years with juvenile idiopathic arthritis. The chain's CDR3 is CASSRGTGVNYGYTF.